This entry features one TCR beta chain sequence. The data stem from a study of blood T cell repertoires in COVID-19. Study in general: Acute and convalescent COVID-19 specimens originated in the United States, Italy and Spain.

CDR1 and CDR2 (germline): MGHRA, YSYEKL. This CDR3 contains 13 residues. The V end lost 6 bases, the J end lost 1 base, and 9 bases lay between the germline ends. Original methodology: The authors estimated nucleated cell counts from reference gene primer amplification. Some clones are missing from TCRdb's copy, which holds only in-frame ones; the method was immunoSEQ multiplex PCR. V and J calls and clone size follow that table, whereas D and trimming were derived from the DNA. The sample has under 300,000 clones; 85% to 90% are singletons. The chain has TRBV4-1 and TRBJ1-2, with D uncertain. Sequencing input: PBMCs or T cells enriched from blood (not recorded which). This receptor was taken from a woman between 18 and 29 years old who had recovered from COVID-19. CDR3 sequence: CASRVDINYGYTF. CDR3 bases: TGCGCCAGCAGGGTCGACATTAACTATGGCTACACCTTC.